Below, 2 T cell receptor beta chains from the same sample are listed, as sequenced in a study of identical twins. TCRdb re-called the 5' RACE reads with MiXCR, one entry per CDR3 protein. The table has 470,000 or so distinct CDR3 sequences, 20% to 25% seen once. This same sample was also part of a study on T cells expressing NK-cell markers.

The source material was CD4+ T cells sorted from blood. The receptors stem from a woman younger than 30 in good health.

V gene TRBV5-1 combines with J gene TRBJ2-3, with 10 nucleotides matching TRBD1. The junction had 3 bases not matched to a gene; V was cut back by 4 bases and J by 1 base. The CDR3 covers 15 residues. The V gene's germline CDR1 is SGHRS and CDR2 YFSETQ. The CDR3 region has the DNA TGCGCCAGCAGCCTGACAGGGGGCCGCACAGATACGCAGTATTTT. It codes for CASSLTGGRTDTQYF. Variable domain in full (rest from reference TRBV5-1 and TRBJ2-3): KAGVTQTPRYLIKTRGQQVTLSCSPISGHRSVSWYQQTPGQGLQFLFEYFSETQRNKGNFPGRFSGRQFSNSRSEMNVSTLELGDSALYLCASSLTGGRTDTQYFGPGTRLTVL.

This clonotype showed up just a few times. V and J are TRBV7-2 and TRBJ1-2, with a weak D call TRBD1 (5 bases). The V gene lost 5 bases and the J gene lost 6 bases, with 13 bases spanning the gap. This CDR3 is built from 13 residues. The germline gives CDR1 SGHTA, CDR2 FQGNSA. Written as DNA, the CDR3 is TGTGCCAGCAGCCAAAGCAGGGAGGATGGCTACACCTTC. This encodes CASSQSREDGYTF.